The clone carrying this T cell receptor (beta chain) was seen more than once but under ten times. Its antigen remains unknown. This specimen belongs to a study of blood T cells in healthy people across ages. Primed by a sample-barcoded 5' primer and a J-beta primer mix, a second PCR proceeded for 7 to 11 cycles. TCRdb fed the 5' RACE reads into MiXCR, producing one record per CDR3 protein. The repertoire holds around 1,700,000 distinct CDR3 sequences, with approximately 30% as singletons. Overall study findings and caveats: A roughly linear age-dependent decrease characterized TCR beta diversity per million T cells.

V dropped 4 bases and J dropped 9; count of bases not matched to a gene: 9. The germline CDR1 and CDR2 sequences are MGHRA and YSYEKL. The CDR3 contains 14 residues. This clonotype was sampled from a woman aged 30 to 39 in good health. The chain recombines TRBV4-1 with TRBJ2-1; 7 nucleotides match TRBD1. Source material: blood. The CDR3 DNA reads as TGCGCCAGCAGCCCGTCGACAGGGTATGGTGAGCAGTTCTTC. Its protein is CASSPSTGYGEQFF.